The sequence of this T cell receptor beta chain was determined in a study of T-cell memory formation after mild COVID-19. Study information: The study found TCR clusters largely donor specific. Points from the study as a whole: Cross-reactive memory apparently joined, as some responding clones appeared in pre-infection memory. The study found balanced CD4/CD8 in clones contracting day 15 to 85 and a CD4+ lean in later expanders.

Trimming pared 1 base from V and 3 bases from J, leaving 7 bases between. The CDR3 runs to 15 residues. TCRdb re-called the 5' RACE reads with MiXCR, one entry per CDR3 protein. The repertoire holds fewer than 650,000 distinct CDR3 sequences, with 20% to 25% as singletons. This clonotype has just a few counts. Its target is not known. The chain recombines TRBV12-3 or TRBV12-4 with TRBJ1-6; no clear D. The receptor comes from an adult woman who had mild COVID-19 (a few samples of this study predate the infection). Cell type and time point are not known. Material: PBMCs or a T cell subset sorted from them (not recorded which). The CDR3 protein is CASSLGIFYNSPLHF. In DNA form, the CDR3 reads TGTGCCAGCAGTTTAGGGATTTTCTATAATTCACCCCTCCACTTT.